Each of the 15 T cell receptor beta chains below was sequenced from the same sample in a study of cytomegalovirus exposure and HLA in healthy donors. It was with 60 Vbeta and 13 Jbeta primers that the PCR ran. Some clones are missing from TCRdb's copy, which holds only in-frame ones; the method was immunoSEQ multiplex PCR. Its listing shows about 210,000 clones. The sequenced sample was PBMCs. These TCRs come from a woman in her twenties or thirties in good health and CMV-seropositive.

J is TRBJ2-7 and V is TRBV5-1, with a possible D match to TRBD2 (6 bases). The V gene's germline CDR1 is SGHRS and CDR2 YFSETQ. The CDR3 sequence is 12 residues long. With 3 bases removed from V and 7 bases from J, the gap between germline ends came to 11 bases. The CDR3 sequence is CASSSPGVEQYF. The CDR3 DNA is TGCGCCAGCAGCTCACCGGGGGTTGAGCAGTACTTC.

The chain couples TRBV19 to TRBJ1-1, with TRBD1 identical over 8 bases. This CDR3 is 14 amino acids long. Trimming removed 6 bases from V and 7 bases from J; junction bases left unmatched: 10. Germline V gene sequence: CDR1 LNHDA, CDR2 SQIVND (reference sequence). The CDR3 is CASRLQGAPVEAFF. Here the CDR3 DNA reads TGTGCCAGTAGACTTCAGGGGGCCCCCGTTGAAGCTTTCTTT.

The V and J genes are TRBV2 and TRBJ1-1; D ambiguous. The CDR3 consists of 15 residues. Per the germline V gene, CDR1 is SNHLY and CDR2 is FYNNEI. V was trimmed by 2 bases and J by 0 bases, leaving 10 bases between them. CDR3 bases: TGTGCCAGCAGTGAAAGGGAGGCCTTGAACACTGAAGCTTTCTTT. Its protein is CASSEREALNTEAFF.

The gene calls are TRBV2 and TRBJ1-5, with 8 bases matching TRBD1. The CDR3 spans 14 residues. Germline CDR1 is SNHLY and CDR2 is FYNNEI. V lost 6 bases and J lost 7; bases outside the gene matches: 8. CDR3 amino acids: CASRMDRDGQPQHF. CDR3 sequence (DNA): TGTGCCAGCAGGATGGACAGGGACGGGCAGCCCCAGCATTTT.

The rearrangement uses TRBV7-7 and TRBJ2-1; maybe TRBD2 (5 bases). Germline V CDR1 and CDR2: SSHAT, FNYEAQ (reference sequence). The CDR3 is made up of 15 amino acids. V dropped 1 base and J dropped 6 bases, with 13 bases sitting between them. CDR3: CASSLGPSRLNEQFF. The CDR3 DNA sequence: TGTGCCAGCAGCTTAGGGCCTAGCAGACTCAATGAGCAGTTCTTC.

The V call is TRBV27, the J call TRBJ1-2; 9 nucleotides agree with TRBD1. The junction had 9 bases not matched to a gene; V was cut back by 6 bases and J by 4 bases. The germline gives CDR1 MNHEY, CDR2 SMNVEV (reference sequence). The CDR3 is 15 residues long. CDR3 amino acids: CASRFPDRGIYGYTF. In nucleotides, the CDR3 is TGTGCCAGCAGGTTCCCGGACAGGGGTATCTATGGCTACACCTTC.

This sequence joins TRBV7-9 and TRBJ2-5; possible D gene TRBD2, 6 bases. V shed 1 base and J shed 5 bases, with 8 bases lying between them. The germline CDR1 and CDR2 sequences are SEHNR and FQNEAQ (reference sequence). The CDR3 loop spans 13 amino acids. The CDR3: CASSLDGGETQYF. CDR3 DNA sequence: TGTGCCAGCAGCTTAGATGGAGGGGAGACCCAGTACTTC.

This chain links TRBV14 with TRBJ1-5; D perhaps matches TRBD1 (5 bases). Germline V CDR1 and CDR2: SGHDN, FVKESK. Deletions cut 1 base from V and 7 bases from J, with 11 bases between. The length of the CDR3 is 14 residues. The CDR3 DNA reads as TGTGCCAGCAGCCAAGGGCGACAGCACCAGCCCCAGCATTTT. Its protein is CASSQGRQHQPQHF.

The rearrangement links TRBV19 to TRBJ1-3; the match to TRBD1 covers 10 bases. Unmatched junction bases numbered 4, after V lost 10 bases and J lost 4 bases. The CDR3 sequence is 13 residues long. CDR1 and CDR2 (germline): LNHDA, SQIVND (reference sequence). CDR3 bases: TGTGCCAATCCGGGACAGGGGGGAAACACCATATATTTT. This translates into CANPGQGGNTIYF. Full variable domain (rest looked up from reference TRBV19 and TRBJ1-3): DGGITQSPKYLFRKEGQNVTLSCEQNLNHDAMYWYRQDPGQGLRLIYYSQIVNDFQKGDIAEGYSVSREKKESFPLTVTSAQKNPTAFYLCANPGQGGNTIYFGEGSWLTVV.

CDR3 in amino acids: CSTLRGGGLTDTQYF. In DNA, the CDR3 is TGCAGCACCCTTCGAGGCGGGGGCCTCACAGATACGCAGTATTTT. The rearrangement joins TRBV29-1 to TRBJ2-3, with D possibly being TRBD2 (7 bases). This CDR3 spans 15 amino acids. Germline CDR1 and CDR2: SQVTM and ANQGSEA. V was shortened by 8 bases and J by 2 bases, with 20 bases between the two germline ends.

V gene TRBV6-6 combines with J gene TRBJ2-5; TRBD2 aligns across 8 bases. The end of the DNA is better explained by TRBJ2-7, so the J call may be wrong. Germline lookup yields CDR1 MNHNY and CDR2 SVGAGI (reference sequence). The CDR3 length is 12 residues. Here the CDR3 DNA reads TGTGCCACCTCGCCGGGAGGGTACGAGCAGTACTTC. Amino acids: CATSPGGYEQYF.

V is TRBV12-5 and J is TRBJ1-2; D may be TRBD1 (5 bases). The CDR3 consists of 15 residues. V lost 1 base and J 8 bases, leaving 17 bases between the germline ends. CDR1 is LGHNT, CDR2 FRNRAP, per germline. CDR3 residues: CASGLGDFARGGYTF. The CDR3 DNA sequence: TGTGCTAGTGGTTTGGGCGACTTCGCTAGGGGAGGCTACACCTTC.

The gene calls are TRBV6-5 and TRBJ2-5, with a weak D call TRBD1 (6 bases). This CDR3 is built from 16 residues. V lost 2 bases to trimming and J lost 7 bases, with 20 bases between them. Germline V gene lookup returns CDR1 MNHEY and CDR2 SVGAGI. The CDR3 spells CASSYGTQPNGGTQYF. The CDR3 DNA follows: TGTGCCAGCAGTTACGGGACACAGCCTAATGGGGGGACCCAGTACTTC.

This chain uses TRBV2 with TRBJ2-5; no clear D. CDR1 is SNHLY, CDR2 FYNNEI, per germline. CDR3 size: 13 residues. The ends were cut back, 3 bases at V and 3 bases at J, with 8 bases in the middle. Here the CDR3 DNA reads TGTGCCAGCAGTGATAACAGAGAAGAGACCCAGTACTTC. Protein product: CASSDNREETQYF.

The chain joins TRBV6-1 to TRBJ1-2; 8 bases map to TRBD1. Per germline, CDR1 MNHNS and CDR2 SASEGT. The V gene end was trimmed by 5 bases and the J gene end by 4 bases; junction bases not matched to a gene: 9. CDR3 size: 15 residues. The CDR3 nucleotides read TGTGCCAGCAGTCCTGGGGACAGGACATTCTATGGCTACACCTTC. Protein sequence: CASSPGDRTFYGYTF.